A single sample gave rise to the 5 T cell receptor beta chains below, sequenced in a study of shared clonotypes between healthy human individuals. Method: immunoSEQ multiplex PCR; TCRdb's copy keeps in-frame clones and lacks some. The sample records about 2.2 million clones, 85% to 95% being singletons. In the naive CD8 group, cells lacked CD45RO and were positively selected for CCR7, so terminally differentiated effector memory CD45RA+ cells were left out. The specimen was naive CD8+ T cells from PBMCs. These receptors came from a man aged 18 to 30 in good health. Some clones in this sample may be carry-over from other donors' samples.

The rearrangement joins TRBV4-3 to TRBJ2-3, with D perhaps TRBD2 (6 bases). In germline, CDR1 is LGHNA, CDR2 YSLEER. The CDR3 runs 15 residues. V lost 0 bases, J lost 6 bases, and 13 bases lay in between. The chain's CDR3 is CASSQERRVLDTQYF. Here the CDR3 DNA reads TGCGCCAGCAGCCAAGAGCGGAGGGTTCTGGATACGCAGTATTTT.

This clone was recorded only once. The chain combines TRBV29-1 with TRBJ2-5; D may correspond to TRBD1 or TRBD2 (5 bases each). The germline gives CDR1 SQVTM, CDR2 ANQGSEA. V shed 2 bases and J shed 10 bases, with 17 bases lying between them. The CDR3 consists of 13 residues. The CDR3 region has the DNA TGCAGCGTTGAATCCCTCCCCCGGGGCGACCAGTACTTC. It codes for CSVESLPRGDQYF. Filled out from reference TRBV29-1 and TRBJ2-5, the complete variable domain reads SAVISQKPSRDICQRGTSLTIQCQVDSQVTMMFWYRQQPGQSLTLIATANQGSEATYESGFVIDKFPISRPNLTFSTLTVSNMSPEDSSIYLCSVESLPRGDQYFGPGTRLLVL.

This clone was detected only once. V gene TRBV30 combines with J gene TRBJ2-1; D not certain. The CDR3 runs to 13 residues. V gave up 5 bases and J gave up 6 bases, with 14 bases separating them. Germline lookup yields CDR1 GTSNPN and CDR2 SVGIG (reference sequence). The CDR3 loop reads CAWDYGSPNEQFF. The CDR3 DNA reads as TGTGCCTGGGATTATGGATCCCCCAATGAGCAGTTCTTC.

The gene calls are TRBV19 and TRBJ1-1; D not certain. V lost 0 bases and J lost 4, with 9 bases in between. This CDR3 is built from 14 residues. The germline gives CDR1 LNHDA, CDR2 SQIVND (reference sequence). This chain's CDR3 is CASSIDVHGTEAFF. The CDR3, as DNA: TGTGCCAGTAGTATAGATGTCCATGGCACTGAAGCTTTCTTT.

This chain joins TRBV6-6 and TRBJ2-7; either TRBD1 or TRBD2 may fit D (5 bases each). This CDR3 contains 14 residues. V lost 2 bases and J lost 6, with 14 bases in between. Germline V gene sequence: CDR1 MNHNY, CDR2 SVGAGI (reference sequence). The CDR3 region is CASSYGSGSSEQYF. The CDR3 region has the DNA TGTGCCAGCAGTTACGGGTCAGGGAGCTCCGAGCAGTACTTC.